The text below deals with one T cell receptor (beta chain). The specificity of this receptor is unknown. Qualities for individual bases were not recorded, and no much larger clone is one base off. The library was made by the immunoSEQ multiplex PCR assay. DNA from the CD4+ T cells that had been cultured and isolated underwent TCR beta CDR3 sequencing. The authors' analysis ran thus. The analysis removed non-productive TCR sequences, trimmed reads to the CDR3 region, and retained only CDR3s that were 7 or more amino acids long. Antigen-specific clonotypes were identified using the MANAFEST web app by comparison of expansion in peptide wells against reference cultures. To count as positive, a clone had to show expansion at FDR<0.05 compared with the reference and with all other wells, an odds ratio above 5, and a frequency above 0.1% in two replicate wells. A clonotype was defined as cross-reactive if the clonotype was significantly expanded both in SARS-CoV-2 spike wells and in at least one common cold coronavirus spike condition. Using the stringdist R package, CDR3 similarity was measured by Levenshtein distance, and unrooted trees were constructed with ape in R 3.6.1. TCRdb retrieved this table from immuneACCESS and kept in-frame rearrangements only. Not all clones are present; in checked studies, unresolved V genes account for under half, and no reason is known for the remainder. That table gives V, J and clone size, and the DNA gave D and trimming. The sample table holds 70,000 to 95,000 clones, of which 74% were seen once. Of the sample, roughly 1.7% is held by the ten largest clones.

The record originates from a study of vaccination effects on CD4 cells after COVID-19 (dated by TCRdb to between 2021 and 2022). Background on the whole study: Each participant received two doses of an mRNA SARS-CoV-2 vaccine, either BNT162b2 or mRNA-1273. Cultures from other donors in the study were sequenced using the Oncomine TCR Beta short-read assay on an Illumina iSeq 100. A total of nine to ten COVID-19 convalescent patients and several SARS-CoV-2-naive healthy vaccine recipients were included in the full study. SARS-CoV-2 spike-specific CD4+ TCR repertoires were compared before and after mRNA vaccination in COVID-19 convalescent patients and in infection-naive vaccine recipients.

Broader findings and caveats from the paper: In healthy vaccine recipients, vaccine-induced clones were almost all SARS-CoV-2 mono-reactive, with only 1 of 255 cross-reactive with common cold coronaviruses. Both infection-induced and vaccine-induced clones contracted markedly at late post-vaccination timepoints, which is consistent with waning T cell responses. Limitations of the study were the small number of convalescent patients and the absence of early post-infection timepoints.

In the ViraFEST assay, PBMC were stimulated with viral peptide pools, and antigen-specific CD4+ T cell clonotypes were then identified by expansion using TCR sequencing. After more than 9 days of culture, CD4+ T cells were isolated with the EasySep CD4+ T cell isolation kit. Negative nucleocapsid antibody results before and after vaccination confirmed that the healthy vaccine recipients had no prior SARS-CoV-2 infection. Each well held 1.5 million to 2 million PBMC cultured in IMDM containing around 5% human AB serum, roughly 9.6 IU/ml IL-2 and gentamicin, along with roughly 10 ug/ml peptides. Half of the culture medium was replaced with fresh IL-2-containing medium on days 3 and 7. Unless otherwise noted, each peptide stimulation condition was cultured in triplicate wells. Using Ficoll-Paque Plus gradient centrifugation, PBMC were separated from whole blood and then either used fresh or cryopreserved at -140C. Overlapping peptide pools spanned the spike proteins of SARS-CoV-2 and the common cold coronaviruses HCoV-NL63, HCoV-OC43 and HCoV-229E. The QIAamp micro DNA kit was used to extract genomic DNA from the cultured CD4+ T cells.

This material consisted of CD4+ T cells from PBMCs cultured with HCoV-229E spike peptides, taken before COVID-19 vaccination. Taken with the paper, the label for cell subset or site translates to: HCoV-229E spike overlapping peptide pool stimulation. The receptor comes from a human donor who received a COVID-19 vaccine.

The CDR3: CASSRGGGPSSNTEAFF. DNA sequence: TGTGCCAGCAGCCGGGGAGGGGGCCCATCGTCGAACACTGAAGCTTTCTTT. Recombination linked TRBV9 to TRBJ1-1; the central 7 bases match TRBD1. The germline V gene provides CDR1 SGDLS and CDR2 YYNGEE. Its CDR3 holds 17 amino acids, cysteine through phenylalanine. The retained sequence is limited to the CDR3, 51 bases, with the frame set at the first base. V trim: 4 bases; J trim: 1 base; unmatched bases: 13.